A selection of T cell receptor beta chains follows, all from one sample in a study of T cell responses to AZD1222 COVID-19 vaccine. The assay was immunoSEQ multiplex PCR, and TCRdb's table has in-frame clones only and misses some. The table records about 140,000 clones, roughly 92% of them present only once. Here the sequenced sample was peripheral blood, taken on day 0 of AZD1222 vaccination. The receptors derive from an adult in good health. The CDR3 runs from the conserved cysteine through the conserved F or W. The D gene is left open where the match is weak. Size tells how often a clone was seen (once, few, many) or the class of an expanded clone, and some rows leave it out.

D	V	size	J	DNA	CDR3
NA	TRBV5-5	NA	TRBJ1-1	TGTGCCAGCAGCTTGAGAGGGAACACTGAAGCTTTCTTT	CASSLRGNTEAFF
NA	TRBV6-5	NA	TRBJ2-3	TGTGCCAGCAGTCGAGTTCTTCCTCCAGATACGCAGTATTTT	CASSRVLPPDTQYF
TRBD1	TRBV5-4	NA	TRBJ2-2	TGTGCCAGCAGTTTTATCACAGGGGGTTCCACCGGGGAGCTGTTTTTT	CASSFITGGSTGELFF
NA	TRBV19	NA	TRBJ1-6	TGTGCCAGTAGTATCGGGGTGAATTCACCCCTCCACTTT	CASSIGVNSPLHF
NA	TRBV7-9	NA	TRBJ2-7	TGTGCCAGCAGCTTAGGCGTCTACGAGCAGTACTTC	CASSLGVYEQYF
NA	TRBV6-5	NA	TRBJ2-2	TGTGCCAGCACTCGGTCGAACACCGGGGAGCTGTTTTTT	CASTRSNTGELFF
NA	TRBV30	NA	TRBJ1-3	TGTGCCTGGAAGCCCGGAAACACCATATATTTT	CAWKPGNTIYF
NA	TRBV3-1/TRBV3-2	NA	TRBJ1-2	TGTGCCAGCACTTCCCGGGCCGGCTATGGCTACACCTTC	CASTSRAGYGYTF
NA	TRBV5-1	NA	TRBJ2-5	TGCGCCAGCAGCTTATACGAGACGGAGGCCCAGTACTTC	CASSLYETEAQYF
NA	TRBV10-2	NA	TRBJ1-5	TGCGCCAGCAGCCGAGGGCAGGATCAGCCCCAGCATTTT	CASSRGQDQPQHF
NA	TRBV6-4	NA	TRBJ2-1	TGTGCCAGCAGTCCGGGGGCTAGCTATGAGCAGTTCTTC	CASSPGASYEQFF
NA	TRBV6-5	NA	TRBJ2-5	TGTGCCAGCAGTTTGGGGGTGGACCAAGAGACCCAGTACTTC	CASSLGVDQETQYF
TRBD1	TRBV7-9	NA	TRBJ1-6	TGTGCCAGCAGCATAACAGGGGGTGGACCCCTCCACTTT	CASSITGGGPLHF
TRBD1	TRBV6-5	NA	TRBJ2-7	TGTGCCAGCAGTCCGGGACAGGCCTCCTACGAGCAGTACTTC	CASSPGQASYEQYF
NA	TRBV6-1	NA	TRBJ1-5	TGTGCCAGCAGTGAAGGGTATCAGCCCCAGCATTTT	CASSEGYQPQHF
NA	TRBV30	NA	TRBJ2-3	TGTGCCTGGAGTCCCGGGGGTTCGGTAGATACGCAGTATTTT	CAWSPGGSVDTQYF
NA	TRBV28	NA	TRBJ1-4	TGTGCCAGCAGCCTAAATGAAAAACTGTTTTTT	CASSLNEKLFF
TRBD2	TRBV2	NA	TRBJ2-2	TGTGCCAGCAGTGAAGAGCGGGAGACCACCGGGGAGCTGTTTTTT	CASSEERETTGELFF
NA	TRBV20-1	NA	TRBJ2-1	TGCAGTGCTAGTGTAACGGCTGGGGGGATGAATGAGCAGTTCTTC	CSASVTAGGMNEQFF
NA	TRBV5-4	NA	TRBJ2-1	TGTGCCAGCAGCGAGGGACTGGACAATGAGCAGTTCTTC	CASSEGLDNEQFF
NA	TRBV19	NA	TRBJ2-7	TGTGCCAGTAGCCAGGGGGGGACCTACGAGCAGTACTTC	CASSQGGTYEQYF
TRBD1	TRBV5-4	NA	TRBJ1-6	TGTGCCAGCAGCCCCGGACAGGGGAATTCACCCCTCCACTTT	CASSPGQGNSPLHF
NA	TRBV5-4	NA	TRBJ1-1	TGTGCCAGCAGCACAACCTCGGGCAGGGGAAACACTGAAGCTTTCTTT	CASSTTSGRGNTEAFF
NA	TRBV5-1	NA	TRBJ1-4	TGCGCCAGCAGCCCGGACGGGGCAACTAATGAAAAACTGTTTTTT	CASSPDGATNEKLFF
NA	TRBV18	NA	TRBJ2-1	TGTGCCAGCTCAAAGGACCTTTTGGAGCGGCAGTTCTTC	CASSKDLLERQFF
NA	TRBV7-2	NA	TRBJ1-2	TGTGCCAGCAGCTGGAAGGACTATGGCTACACCTTC	CASSWKDYGYTF
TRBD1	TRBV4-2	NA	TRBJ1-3	TGTGCCAGCAGCCAAGAGAGGACAGGGACTGGAAACACCATATATTTT	CASSQERTGTGNTIYF
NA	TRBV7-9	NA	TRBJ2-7	TGTGCCAGCAGCTCCTGGACCTCTGGCTACGAGCAGTACTTC	CASSSWTSGYEQYF
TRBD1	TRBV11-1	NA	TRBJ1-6	TGTGCCAGCAGCTTAACGACAGGGGGAGCTAATTCACCCCTCCACTTT	CASSLTTGGANSPLHF
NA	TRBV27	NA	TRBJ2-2	TGTGCCAGCAGTTTTCTTAAGGACAGCACCGGGGAGCTGTTTTTT	CASSFLKDSTGELFF
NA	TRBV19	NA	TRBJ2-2	TGTGCCAGTAGTATAGGCCCGGGTCCCGGGGAGCTGTTTTTT	CASSIGPGPGELFF
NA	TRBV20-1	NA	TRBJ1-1	TGCAGTGCTAGTTCCCCTGACCTGTATAACACTGAAGCTTTCTTT	CSASSPDLYNTEAFF
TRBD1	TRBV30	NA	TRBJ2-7	TGTGCCTGGAGTGCGGACAGGGGCAAGAGGGAGCAGTACTTC	CAWSADRGKREQYF
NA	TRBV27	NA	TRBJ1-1	TGTGCCAGCAGTTTGTCCAGACACACTGAAGCTTTCTTT	CASSLSRHTEAFF
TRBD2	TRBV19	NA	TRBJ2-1	TGTGCCAGTAGCAGACTAGCGGACCCCTACAATGAGCAGTTCTTC	CASSRLADPYNEQFF
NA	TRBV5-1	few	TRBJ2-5	TGCGCCAGCAGCCGACTCGACCCAGGAGAGACCCAGTACTTC	CASSRLDPGETQYF
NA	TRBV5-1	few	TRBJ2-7	TGCGCCAGCAGACCGAATATAGGGGATGGAGAGCAGTACTTC	CASRPNIGDGEQYF
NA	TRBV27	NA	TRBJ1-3	TGTGCCAGCAGTACTAAGAGCTCTGGAAACACCATATATTTT	CASSTKSSGNTIYF
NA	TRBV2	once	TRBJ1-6	TGTGCCAGCACTTTCGGAGGAAATAATTCACCCCTCCACTTT	CASTFGGNNSPLHF
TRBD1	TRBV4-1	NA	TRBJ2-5	TGCGCCAGCAGCCGCTTCAGGGGGGAGACCCAGTACTTC	CASSRFRGETQYF
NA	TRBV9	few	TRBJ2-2	TGTGCCAGCAGCGTAACGACAGTCACCGGGGAGCTGTTTTTT	CASSVTTVTGELFF
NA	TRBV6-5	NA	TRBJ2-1	TGTGCCAGCAGTTACACGGACTGGGAGAATGAGCAGTTCTTC	CASSYTDWENEQFF
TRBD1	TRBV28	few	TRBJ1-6	TGTGCCAGCAGTTTGCCGGACAGGAATAATTCACCCCTCCACTTT	CASSLPDRNNSPLHF
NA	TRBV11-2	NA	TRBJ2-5	TGTGCCAGCAGCTTACTACAGGGAAGGGCCCAGTACTTC	CASSLLQGRAQYF
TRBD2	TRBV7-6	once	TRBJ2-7	TGTGCCAGCAGCCTAAGACTAGCGGGTAGCTCCTACGAGCAGTACTTC	CASSLRLAGSSYEQYF
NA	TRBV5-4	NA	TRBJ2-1	TGTGCCAGCAGCTTTAATGTGGCGGGAAGGTCCTACAATGAGCAGTTCTTC	CASSFNVAGRSYNEQFF
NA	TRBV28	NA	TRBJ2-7	TGTGCCAGCAGTTTAAACCGCCGCAGGGTCTCCTACGAGCAGTACTTC	CASSLNRRRVSYEQYF
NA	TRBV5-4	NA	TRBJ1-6	TGTGCCAGCTCCAACCGGTCCCGGGGAGGTAATTCACCCCTCCACTTT	CASSNRSRGGNSPLHF
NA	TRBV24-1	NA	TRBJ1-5	TGTGCCACCAGTGAGTCGGACGATTTGCCCCAGCATTTT	CATSESDDLPQHF
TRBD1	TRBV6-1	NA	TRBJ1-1	TGTGCCAGCAGTGCCCAGTGGACAGGGGTGGGTGGCACTGAAGCTTTCTTT	CASSAQWTGVGGTEAFF
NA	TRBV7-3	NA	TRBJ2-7	TGTGCCAGCAGCCAAGGGGCCGCTCGCGAGCAGTACTTC	CASSQGAAREQYF